This T cell receptor (beta chain) was sequenced for a study of response to subunit inactivated influenza vaccine. The CDR3 has 14 residues. Germline V gene lookup returns CDR1 ENHRY and CDR2 SYGVKD. V was clipped by 3 bases and J by 1 base, with 7 bases between them. TCRdb used MiXCR to reprocess the RT-PCR reads, holding one entry per CDR3 protein. There are 600,000 to 850,000 distinct CDR3 sequences in the sample; about 14% occur only once, and about 7.4% lies in the top ten. This clonotype occurred a few times. The sample here was PBMCs from blood, taken about 14 days before vaccination. This sequence originates from a man aged 50 to 60 who received an inactivated influenza vaccine. The chain uses TRBV10-3 and TRBJ2-1; D might be TRBD1 (6 bases). The CDR3 here is CAISEGQSYNEQFF. The CDR3 region has the DNA TGTGCCATCAGTGAAGGACAGTCCTACAATGAGCAGTTCTTC.